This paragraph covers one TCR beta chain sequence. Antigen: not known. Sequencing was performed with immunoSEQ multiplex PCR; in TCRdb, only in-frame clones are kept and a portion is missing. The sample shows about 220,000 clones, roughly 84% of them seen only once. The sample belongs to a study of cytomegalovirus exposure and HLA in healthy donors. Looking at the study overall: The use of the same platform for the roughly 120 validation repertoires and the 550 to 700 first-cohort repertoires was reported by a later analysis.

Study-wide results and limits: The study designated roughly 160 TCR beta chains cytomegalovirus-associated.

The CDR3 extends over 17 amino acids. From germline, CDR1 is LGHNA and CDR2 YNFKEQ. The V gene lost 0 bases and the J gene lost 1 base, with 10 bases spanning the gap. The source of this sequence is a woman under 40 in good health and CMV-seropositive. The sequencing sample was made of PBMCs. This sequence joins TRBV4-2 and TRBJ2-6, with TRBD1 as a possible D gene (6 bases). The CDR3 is CASSQELGQSGANVLTF. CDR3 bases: TGTGCCAGCAGCCAAGAACTCGGACAGTCTGGGGCCAACGTCCTGACTTTC.